The rows below give T cell receptor beta chains drawn from one sample of a study of shared clonotypes between healthy human individuals. Here immunoSEQ multiplex PCR was the method, and the copy in TCRdb shows in-frame clones only, minus some. The table lists about a million clones, 60% to 85% of them singletons. Source material: memory CD4+ T cells from PBMCs. The receptors were gathered from a man between 18 and 35 years old in good health. Some clones in this sample may be carry-over from other donors' samples. CDR3s include the opening cysteine and the closing phenylalanine or tryptophan. D genes are given only for firm matches. Size tells how often a clone was seen (once, few, many) or the class of an expanded clone, and some rows leave it out.

J gene: TRBJ1-2
V gene: TRBV19
D gene: -
clone size: few
CDR3 DNA: TGTGCCAGTAGCCTCGGCACTTTCTATGGCTACACCTTC
CDR3 protein: CASSLGTFYGYTF

J gene: TRBJ1-1
V gene: TRBV28
D gene: -
clone size: -
CDR3 DNA: TGTGCCGAGGGACGGACGAACACTGAAGCTTTCTTT
CDR3 protein: CAEGRTNTEAFF

J gene: TRBJ2-2
V gene: TRBV7-2
D gene: -
clone size: -
CDR3 DNA: TGTGCCAGCAGATTGATCGGCGGGATGCCCACCGGGGAGCTGTTTTTT
CDR3 protein: CASRLIGGMPTGELFF

J gene: TRBJ2-7
V gene: TRBV28
D gene: TRBD1
clone size: -
CDR3 DNA: TGTGCCAGCAGCTTACCCAGGAGGGACAGGGGCTACGAGCAGTACTTC
CDR3 protein: CASSLPRRDRGYEQYF

J gene: TRBJ2-1
V gene: TRBV11-3
D gene: TRBD1
clone size: -
CDR3 DNA: TGTGCCAGCAGCCTGGACCTCAGGGGGGAGCAGTTCTTC
CDR3 protein: CASSLDLRGEQFF

J gene: TRBJ2-7
V gene: TRBV5-1
D gene: -
clone size: -
CDR3 DNA: TGCGCCAGCAGCTTGGAGCCGGGAGAGGGGTACGAGCAGTACTTC
CDR3 protein: CASSLEPGEGYEQYF

J gene: TRBJ2-5
V gene: TRBV28
D gene: -
clone size: -
CDR3 DNA: TGTGCCAGCAGTTTGAGAGAGACCCAGTACTTC
CDR3 protein: CASSLRETQYF

J gene: TRBJ1-5
V gene: TRBV18
D gene: TRBD1
clone size: -
CDR3 DNA: TGTGCCAGCTCAATGGACAGGGGGGAGGGTCAGCCCCAGCATTTT
CDR3 protein: CASSMDRGEGQPQHF

J gene: TRBJ2-2
V gene: TRBV6-1
D gene: -
clone size: -
CDR3 DNA: TGTGCCAGCAAAAAACGGGACTCCGCTACCGGGGAGCTGTTTTTT
CDR3 protein: CASKKRDSATGELFF

J gene: TRBJ1-1
V gene: TRBV2
D gene: -
clone size: -
CDR3 DNA: TGTGCCGGGAGGTCGGGCCTGAACACTGAAGCTTTCTTT
CDR3 protein: CAGRSGLNTEAFF

J gene: TRBJ2-7
V gene: TRBV4-2
D gene: TRBD1
clone size: -
CDR3 DNA: TGTGCCAGCAGCCAAGGGACAGGTGATTACGAGCAGTACTTC
CDR3 protein: CASSQGTGDYEQYF

J gene: TRBJ2-2
V gene: TRBV19
D gene: -
clone size: few
CDR3 DNA: TGTGCCAGTAGTAGGGGCGGGACGGGCACCGGGGAGCTGTTTTTT
CDR3 protein: CASSRGGTGTGELFF

J gene: TRBJ1-3
V gene: TRBV7-9
D gene: TRBD1
clone size: -
CDR3 DNA: TGTGCCAGCAGCTGGGACAGCCACGGAAACACCATATATTTT
CDR3 protein: CASSWDSHGNTIYF

J gene: TRBJ1-4
V gene: TRBV6-6
D gene: -
clone size: -
CDR3 DNA: TGTGCCAGCAGTTACGGGAGGGGCCTAGGTGAAAAACTGTTTTTT
CDR3 protein: CASSYGRGLGEKLFF

J gene: TRBJ2-7
V gene: TRBV15
D gene: TRBD1
clone size: few
CDR3 DNA: TGTGCCACCAGCCCATCCGCGACAGGGGTCCACGAGCAGTACTTC
CDR3 protein: CATSPSATGVHEQYF

J gene: TRBJ1-2
V gene: TRBV18
D gene: -
clone size: -
CDR3 DNA: TGTGCCAGCCGGGGGGCCCACTATGGCTACACCTTC
CDR3 protein: CASRGAHYGYTF

J gene: TRBJ2-7
V gene: TRBV6-5
D gene: -
clone size: -
CDR3 DNA: TGTGCCAGCAGTTACGCAGGGGGGTCCGAGCAGTACTTC
CDR3 protein: CASSYAGGSEQYF

J gene: TRBJ2-5
V gene: TRBV10-3
D gene: -
clone size: -
CDR3 DNA: TGTGCCATCAGTGAAGAACAGGGTGGGGAGACCCAGTACTTC
CDR3 protein: CAISEEQGGETQYF

J gene: TRBJ2-2
V gene: TRBV10-3
D gene: TRBD2
clone size: many
CDR3 DNA: TGTGCCATCAGTGAGTTAAAGAGGACTAGCGGGAGGACCGGGGAGCTGTTTTTT
CDR3 protein: CAISELKRTSGRTGELFF

J gene: TRBJ2-3
V gene: TRBV4-3
D gene: -
clone size: -
CDR3 DNA: TGCGCCAGCAGCCAAGATCGGAGGTCCTTGGGGACGCAGTATTTT
CDR3 protein: CASSQDRRSLGTQYF

J gene: TRBJ2-7
V gene: TRBV2
D gene: TRBD2
clone size: -
CDR3 DNA: TGTGCCAGCAGTGCCACGCGGGAGCGGCTCGAGCAGTACTTC
CDR3 protein: CASSATRERLEQYF

J gene: TRBJ1-3
V gene: TRBV2
D gene: TRBD1
clone size: few
CDR3 DNA: TGTGCCAGCGGGGACAGCACCTACTCTGGAAACACCATATATTTT
CDR3 protein: CASGDSTYSGNTIYF

J gene: TRBJ2-6
V gene: TRBV19
D gene: TRBD1
clone size: -
CDR3 DNA: TGTGCCAGTAGAACGACAGGGATCCCTCGCGCTGGGGCCAACGTCCTGACTTTC
CDR3 protein: CASRTTGIPRAGANVLTF

J gene: TRBJ2-7
V gene: TRBV19
D gene: -
clone size: -
CDR3 DNA: TGTGCCAGTAGTATAGGAGAGAACGAGCAGTACTTC
CDR3 protein: CASSIGENEQYF

J gene: TRBJ1-4
V gene: TRBV5-4
D gene: -
clone size: -
CDR3 DNA: TGTGCCAGCAGAGGAGACACTAATGAAAAACTGTTTTTT
CDR3 protein: CASRGDTNEKLFF

J gene: TRBJ1-3
V gene: TRBV4-2
D gene: TRBD1
clone size: -
CDR3 DNA: TGTGCCAGCAGCCAACCAGGGGGCGCCTCTGGAAACACCATATATTTT
CDR3 protein: CASSQPGGASGNTIYF

J gene: TRBJ2-7
V gene: TRBV27
D gene: TRBD2
clone size: -
CDR3 DNA: TGTGCCAGCAGTCCCAGGACTAGTTGGCGAGTCTCCTACGAGCAGTACTTC
CDR3 protein: CASSPRTSWRVSYEQYF

J gene: TRBJ2-3
V gene: TRBV28
D gene: TRBD2
clone size: -
CDR3 DNA: TGTGCCAGCAGTTTTGACCGGACTAGCGGGATTTCCGATACGCAGTATTTT
CDR3 protein: CASSFDRTSGISDTQYF

J gene: TRBJ2-5
V gene: TRBV11-3
D gene: TRBD2
clone size: -
CDR3 DNA: TGTGCCAGCAGCTCCGGACTAGCGGGCAACCAAGAGACCCAGTACTTC
CDR3 protein: CASSSGLAGNQETQYF

J gene: TRBJ2-2
V gene: TRBV7-3
D gene: -
clone size: few
CDR3 DNA: TGTGCCAGCAGCCCCCGAGAAAACACCGGGGAGCTGTTTTTT
CDR3 protein: CASSPRENTGELFF

J gene: TRBJ2-2
V gene: TRBV5-6
D gene: -
clone size: -
CDR3 DNA: TGTGCCAGCAGCTTGGTCCGAAACACCGGGGAGCTGTTTTTT
CDR3 protein: CASSLVRNTGELFF

J gene: TRBJ1-2
V gene: TRBV27
D gene: -
clone size: few
CDR3 DNA: TGTGCCAGCAGTTTCGCCGGGACGAGTACTTATGGCTACACCTTC
CDR3 protein: CASSFAGTSTYGYTF

J gene: TRBJ2-1
V gene: TRBV11-2
D gene: TRBD2
clone size: -
CDR3 DNA: TGTGCCAGCAGCTTAGATCTGGCGGGAGGATCCAATGAGCAGTTCTTC
CDR3 protein: CASSLDLAGGSNEQFF

J gene: TRBJ2-7
V gene: TRBV5-1
D gene: TRBD1
clone size: -
CDR3 DNA: TGCGCCAGCAGCACCCTGACAGGGGGCTACGAGCAGTACTTC
CDR3 protein: CASSTLTGGYEQYF

J gene: TRBJ2-7
V gene: TRBV2
D gene: -
clone size: -
CDR3 DNA: TGTGCCAGCACGTTAGAGCCCGCCACCACCTACGAGCAGTACTTC
CDR3 protein: CASTLEPATTYEQYF

J gene: TRBJ1-5
V gene: TRBV5-1
D gene: -
clone size: few
CDR3 DNA: TGCGCCAGCAGCATTGGACAGATATTTAATCAGCCCCAGCATTTT
CDR3 protein: CASSIGQIFNQPQHF

J gene: TRBJ2-1
V gene: TRBV10-2
D gene: -
clone size: -
CDR3 DNA: TGCGCCAGCAGTGTTACGATGATCGGAGAGCAGTTCTTC
CDR3 protein: CASSVTMIGEQFF

J gene: TRBJ2-1
V gene: TRBV28
D gene: -
clone size: -
CDR3 DNA: TGTGCCAGCAGTTCCCCGTGGATTAGCTCCTACAATGAGCAGTTCTTC
CDR3 protein: CASSSPWISSYNEQFF

J gene: TRBJ2-7
V gene: TRBV6-1
D gene: TRBD2
clone size: -
CDR3 DNA: TGTGCCAGCAGTGAAGCCGGGGGACTAGCGGGAGTGCAGTACTTC
CDR3 protein: CASSEAGGLAGVQYF

J gene: TRBJ2-5
V gene: TRBV28
D gene: -
clone size: -
CDR3 DNA: TGTGCCAGCACCTCGGGGGAAGAGACCCAGTACTTC
CDR3 protein: CASTSGEETQYF

J gene: TRBJ2-1
V gene: TRBV12-5
D gene: -
clone size: -
CDR3 DNA: TGTGCTAGTGGTTTTATCAGGGGTCACCAATACAATGAGCAGTTCTTC
CDR3 protein: CASGFIRGHQYNEQFF

J gene: TRBJ1-2
V gene: TRBV30
D gene: -
clone size: -
CDR3 DNA: TGTGCCTGGAGGCAGGGGACTGGCTACACCTTC
CDR3 protein: CAWRQGTGYTF

J gene: TRBJ2-1
V gene: TRBV25-1
D gene: -
clone size: -
CDR3 DNA: TGTGCCAGCAGTGCCTCGAGATCCTACAATGAGCAGTTCTTC
CDR3 protein: CASSASRSYNEQFF

J gene: TRBJ1-1
V gene: TRBV19
D gene: TRBD1
clone size: few
CDR3 DNA: TGTGCCAGTAGTCCCACCACTGGGACAGCTAACACTGAAGCTTTCTTT
CDR3 protein: CASSPTTGTANTEAFF

J gene: TRBJ2-5
V gene: TRBV5-1
D gene: TRBD1
clone size: -
CDR3 DNA: TGCGCCAGCAGCACGGGGACAGTCCAAGAGACCCAGTACTTC
CDR3 protein: CASSTGTVQETQYF

J gene: TRBJ1-2
V gene: TRBV4-2
D gene: -
clone size: -
CDR3 DNA: TGTGCCAGCAGCCAAGCAAGCGGAGGTGGCTACACCTTC
CDR3 protein: CASSQASGGGYTF

J gene: TRBJ1-1
V gene: TRBV18
D gene: -
clone size: -
CDR3 DNA: TGTGCCAGCTCACCACCAGGGGGACGGGTGAACACTGAAGCTTTCTTT
CDR3 protein: CASSPPGGRVNTEAFF

J gene: TRBJ2-1
V gene: TRBV5-4
D gene: TRBD2
clone size: -
CDR3 DNA: TGTGCCAGCAGCCAACCACCGGGACTAGCGGGAATGGATGAGCAGTTCTTC
CDR3 protein: CASSQPPGLAGMDEQFF

J gene: TRBJ2-7
V gene: TRBV7-9
D gene: TRBD1
clone size: -
CDR3 DNA: TGTGCCAGCAGCCCTCCGACAGGGCTTAATTACGAGCAGTACTTC
CDR3 protein: CASSPPTGLNYEQYF

J gene: TRBJ2-7
V gene: TRBV7-2
D gene: TRBD1
clone size: -
CDR3 DNA: TGTGCCAGCAGCCCCGGACAGGGGGATCTCTACGAGCAGTACTTC
CDR3 protein: CASSPGQGDLYEQYF

J gene: TRBJ2-5
V gene: TRBV7-2
D gene: -
clone size: -
CDR3 DNA: TGTGCCAGCAGGACGCGCTCCGCAGGGGAGACCCAGTACTTC
CDR3 protein: CASRTRSAGETQYF

J gene: TRBJ2-3
V gene: TRBV5-5
D gene: -
clone size: -
CDR3 DNA: TGTGCCAGCAGCCCGCGGGCCTCAGCGGCAGATACGCAGTATTTT
CDR3 protein: CASSPRASAADTQYF

J gene: TRBJ1-1
V gene: TRBV2
D gene: -
clone size: -
CDR3 DNA: TGTGCCAGTGCTCCGGGGAGGCCGAACACTGAAGCTTTCTTT
CDR3 protein: CASAPGRPNTEAFF

J gene: TRBJ2-7
V gene: TRBV6-1
D gene: -
clone size: -
CDR3 DNA: TGTGCCAGCAGAAGGACGGTTTCCTACGAGCAGTACTTC
CDR3 protein: CASRRTVSYEQYF